Described below is a single T cell receptor beta chain sequence and its context. Its antigen remains unknown. The identical CDR3 is also encoded by other nucleotide sequences in the sample. These data belong to a study of shared clonotypes between healthy human individuals. Whole-study context: Participating donors consisted of two women and a few men aged 18 to 49. Three plates each covered CD4 naive and memory; CD8 naive two, CD8 memory one.

The test was conducted at deep level. The repertoire was sequenced with immunoSEQ multiplex PCR; TCRdb's copy has only in-frame clones and lacks some. The repertoire has approximately 1.1 million clones, approximately 78% of them found once; the top ten carry more than 0.5%. Broader study findings: Estimated richness values were generally larger in naive subsets than in memory subsets.

V was pared by 0 bases and J by 0 bases, with 10 bases between. The germline V gene has CDR1 SGDLS and CDR2 YYNGEE. The CDR3 is 16 residues long. V gene TRBV9 combines with J gene TRBJ2-1; D is unclear. Source material: memory CD4+ T cells from PBMCs. Subset specified: CD45RA-negative fraction. The clonotype comes from a man between 18 and 35 years old in good health. Some clones in this sample may be carry-over from other donors' samples. CDR3: CASSVDPRSSYNEQFF. Written as DNA, the CDR3 is TGTGCCAGCAGCGTAGATCCAAGGAGCTCCTACAATGAGCAGTTCTTC.